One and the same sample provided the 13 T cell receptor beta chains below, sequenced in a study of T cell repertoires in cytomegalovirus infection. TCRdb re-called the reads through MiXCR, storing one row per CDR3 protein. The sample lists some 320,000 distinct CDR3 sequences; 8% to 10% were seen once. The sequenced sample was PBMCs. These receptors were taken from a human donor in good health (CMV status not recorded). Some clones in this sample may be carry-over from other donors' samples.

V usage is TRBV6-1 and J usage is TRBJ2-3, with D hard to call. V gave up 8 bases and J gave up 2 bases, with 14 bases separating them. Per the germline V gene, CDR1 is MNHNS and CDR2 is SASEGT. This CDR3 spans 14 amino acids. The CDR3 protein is CASSVRPITDTQYF. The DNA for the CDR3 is TGTGCCAGCTCTGTAAGGCCTATCACAGATACGCAGTATTTT.

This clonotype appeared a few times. The CDR3 region is CASGSSGGHEQYF. In DNA, the CDR3 is TGTGCTAGTGGCTCCTCGGGGGGGCACGAGCAGTACTTC. The chain uses TRBV12-5 and TRBJ2-7, with 8 bases identical to TRBD2. J was trimmed by 5 bases and V by 6 bases; bases with no gene match: 6. CDR3 length equals 13 residues. Germline lookup yields CDR1 LGHNT and CDR2 FRNRAP.

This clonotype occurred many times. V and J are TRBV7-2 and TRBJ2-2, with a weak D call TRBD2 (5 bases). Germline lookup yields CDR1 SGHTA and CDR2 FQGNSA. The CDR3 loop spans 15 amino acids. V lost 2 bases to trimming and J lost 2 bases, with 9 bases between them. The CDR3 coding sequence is TGTGCCAGCAGCTTACCGGGGTCAAACACCGGGGAGCTGTTTTTT. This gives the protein CASSLPGSNTGELFF.

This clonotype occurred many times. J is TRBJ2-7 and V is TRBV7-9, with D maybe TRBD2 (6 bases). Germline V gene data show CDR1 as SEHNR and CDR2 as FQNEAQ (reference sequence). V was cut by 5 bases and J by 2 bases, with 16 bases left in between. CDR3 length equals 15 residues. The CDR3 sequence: CASSNWGDGAYEQYF. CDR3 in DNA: TGTGCCAGCAGCAACTGGGGGGACGGAGCCTACGAGCAGTACTTC.

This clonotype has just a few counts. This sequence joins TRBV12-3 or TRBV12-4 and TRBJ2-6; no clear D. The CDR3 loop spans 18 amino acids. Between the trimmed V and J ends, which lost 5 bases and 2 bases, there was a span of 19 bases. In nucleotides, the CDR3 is TGTGCCAGCAGTGCCCGAGGAAGTTGGGGTCCTGGGGCCAACGTCCTGACTTTC. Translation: CASSARGSWGPGANVLTF.

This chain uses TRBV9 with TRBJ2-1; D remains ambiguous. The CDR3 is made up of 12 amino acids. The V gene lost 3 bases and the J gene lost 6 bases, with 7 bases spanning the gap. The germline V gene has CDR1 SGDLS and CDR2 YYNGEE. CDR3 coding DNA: TGTGCCAGCAGCGCCTCGGGCAATGAGCAGTTCTTC. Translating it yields CASSASGNEQFF.

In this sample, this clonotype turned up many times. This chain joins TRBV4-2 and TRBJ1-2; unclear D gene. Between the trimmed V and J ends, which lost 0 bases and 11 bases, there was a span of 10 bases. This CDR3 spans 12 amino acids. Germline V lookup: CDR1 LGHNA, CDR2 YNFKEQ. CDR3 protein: CASSQDMVIYTF. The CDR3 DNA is TGTGCCAGCAGCCAAGATATGGTGATTTACACCTTC.

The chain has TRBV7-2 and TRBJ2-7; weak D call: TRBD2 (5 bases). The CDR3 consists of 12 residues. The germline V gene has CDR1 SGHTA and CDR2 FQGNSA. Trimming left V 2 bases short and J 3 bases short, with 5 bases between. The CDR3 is CASSLTSYEQYF. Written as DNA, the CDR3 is TGTGCCAGCAGCTTAACTAGCTACGAGCAGTACTTC.

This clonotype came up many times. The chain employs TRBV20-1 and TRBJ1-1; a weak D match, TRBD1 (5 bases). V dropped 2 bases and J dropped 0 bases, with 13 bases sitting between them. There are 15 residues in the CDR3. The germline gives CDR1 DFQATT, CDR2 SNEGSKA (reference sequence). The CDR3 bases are TGCAGTGCTAGATTTTCAGGGATTGTGAACACTGAAGCTTTCTTT. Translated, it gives CSARFSGIVNTEAFF.

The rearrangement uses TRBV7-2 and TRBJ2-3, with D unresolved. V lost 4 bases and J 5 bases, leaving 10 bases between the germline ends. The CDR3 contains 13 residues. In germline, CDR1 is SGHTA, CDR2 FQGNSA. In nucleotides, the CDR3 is TGTGCCAGCAGCTGGGTGGGAAAAGATACGCAGTATTTT. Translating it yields CASSWVGKDTQYF.

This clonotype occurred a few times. CDR3 DNA: TGCAGTGTCCCCTCGGGGAGAACCTACAATGAGCAGTTCTTC. This sequence encodes CSVPSGRTYNEQFF. This chain connects TRBV20-1 to TRBJ2-1; D is perhaps TRBD2 (5 bases). The CDR3 totals 14 residues. Germline V gene lookup returns CDR1 DFQATT and CDR2 SNEGSKA (reference sequence). V lost 7 bases to trimming and J lost 2 bases, with 15 bases between them.

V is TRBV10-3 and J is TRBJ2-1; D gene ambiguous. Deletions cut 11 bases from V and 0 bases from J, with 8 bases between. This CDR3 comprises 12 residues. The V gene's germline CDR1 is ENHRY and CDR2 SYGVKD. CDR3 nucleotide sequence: TGTGCCGTTCACAGCTCCTACAATGAGCAGTTCTTC. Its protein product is CAVHSSYNEQFF.

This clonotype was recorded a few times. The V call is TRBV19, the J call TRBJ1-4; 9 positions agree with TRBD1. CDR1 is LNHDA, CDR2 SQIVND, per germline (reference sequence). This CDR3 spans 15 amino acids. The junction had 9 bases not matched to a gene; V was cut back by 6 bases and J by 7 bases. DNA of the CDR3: TGTGCCAGTAGGTCATGGGGACAGGGTGGTGAAAAACTGTTTTTT. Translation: CASRSWGQGGEKLFF.